This passage covers 21 T cell receptor beta chains from one sample sequenced in a study of blood T cells in healthy people across ages. A second PCR of 7 to 11 cycles used a sample-barcoded 5' primer and a J-beta primer mix. One entry per CDR3 protein, called by TCRdb with MiXCR from the 5' RACE reads. The data contain roughly 800,000 distinct CDR3 sequences, 58% of them singletons. The material sequenced was blood. The receptors here all came from a man aged 30 to 45 in good health.

This chain links TRBV27 with TRBJ2-4; TRBD1 is a possible D gene (5 bases). The end of the DNA aligns better with TRBJ2-7, so the J call may be wrong. The CDR3 runs to 13 residues. CDR1 and CDR2 from the germline V gene are MNHEY and SMNVEV (reference sequence). The CDR3 bases are TGTGCCAGCAGTCTACCCTATGGGGCCGAGCAGTACTTC. Its translation: CASSLPYGAEQYF.

The J gene is TRBJ2-3, the V gene TRBV20-1, with 10 bases identical to TRBD2. V shed 6 bases, J shed 0 bases, and the junction held 9 bases outside the gene matches. This CDR3 is 16 amino acids long. Germline CDR1 and CDR2: DFQATT and SNEGSKA (reference sequence). The DNA of the CDR3 is TGCAGTGCCACTAGAGCTAGCGGGGGTAGCACAGATACGCAGTATTTT. It encodes CSATRASGGSTDTQYF.

The chain combines TRBV7-2 with TRBJ2-1; perhaps TRBD2 as D (6 bases). The CDR3 runs 16 residues. Trimming shortened V by 5 bases and J by 3 bases, and 17 bases separated the two germline ends. Germline V gives CDR1 SGHTA, CDR2 FQGNSA. The DNA for the CDR3 is TGTGCCAGCAGCGTACCGGGACTTCGGATCTACAATGAGCAGTTCTTC. Residues: CASSVPGLRIYNEQFF.

This clonotype is a singleton in its sample. Its ends do not fully match the called genes, so a read error is possible. The chain links TRBV4-2 to TRBJ2-7; TRBD2 agrees at 7 bases. The CDR3 runs 17 residues. Germline lookup yields CDR1 LGHNA and CDR2 YNFKEQ. The CDR3 nucleotides read TGTGCCAGCAGCCAAGAGGCGCTAGCGGAATTTTCCTACAAGCAGTACTTC. It codes for CASSQEALAEFSYKQYF.

Here the CDR3 reads CSARDQESSEQYF. CDR3 DNA: TGCAGTGCTAGAGATCAGGAGTCGAGCGAGCAGTACTTC. The chain uses TRBV20-1 and TRBJ2-7; D is undetermined. Per the germline V gene, CDR1 is DFQATT and CDR2 is SNEGSKA (reference sequence). This CDR3 contains 13 residues. Deletions cut 0 bases from V and 6 bases from J, with 12 bases between.

The V gene is TRBV6-2 or TRBV6-3, the J gene TRBJ2-5; D gene unclear. The J call could be wrong; TRBJ2-7 is a better fit for the DNA end. The CDR3 runs 13 residues. Looked up from germline, CDR1 is MNHEY and CDR2 is SVGEGT. This CDR3 reads CASTLNVVFEQYF. The CDR3 nucleotides read TGTGCCAGCACCCTGAACGTGGTTTTCGAGCAGTACTTC.

This clonotype turned up a few times. V usage is TRBV28 and J usage is TRBJ2-7; D is ambiguous. The CDR3 is made up of 16 amino acids. The germline V gene has CDR1 MDHEN and CDR2 SYDVKM. V was cut by 6 bases and J by 0 bases, with 18 bases left in between. CDR3 protein: CASRPTSVPSSYEQYF. The CDR3 region has the DNA TGTGCCAGCAGACCCACCAGCGTCCCGAGCTCCTACGAGCAGTACTTC.

This clonotype was counted only a few times. The rearrangement uses TRBV7-2 and TRBJ2-1; D possibly corresponds to TRBD2 (6 bases). V was trimmed by 6 bases and J by 7 bases, leaving 19 bases between them. CDR3 length: 15 amino acids. CDR1 and CDR2 (germline): SGHTA, FQGNSA. CDR3 coding DNA: TGTGCCAGCAGTTCTCAAACCCGGGACTTTAATGAGCAGTTCTTC. Translating gives CASSSQTRDFNEQFF.

This clonotype was counted a single time. The CDR3: CASSLKPGNIQYF. In DNA, the CDR3 is TGTGCCAGCAGCCTCAAGCCTGGAAACATTCAGTACTTC. V is TRBV7-8 and J is TRBJ2-4; the D is unclear. Germline CDR1 and CDR2: SGHVS and FQNEAQ. CDR3 length equals 13 residues. V was clipped by 5 bases and J by 6 bases, with 11 bases between them. Full variable domain (remainder filled in from reference TRBV7-8 and TRBJ2-4): GAGVSQSPRYKVAKRGQDVALRCDPISGHVSLFWYQQALGQGPEFLTYFQNEAQLDKSGLPSDRFFAERPEGSVSTLKIQRTQQEDSAVYLCASSLKPGNIQYFGAGTRLSVL.

The chain recombines TRBV13 with TRBJ1-2; D is undetermined. The V end was cut by 5 bases, the J end by 5 bases, with 15 bases between. Germline CDR1 reads PRHDT; CDR2 reads FYEKMQ (reference sequence). CDR3 length: 14 residues. This CDR3 reads CASSGVGSLYGYTF. The CDR3 bases are TGTGCCAGCAGCGGAGTGGGGTCATTGTATGGCTACACCTTC.

Details on this clonotype: One end of the junction is discordant with germline, which a read error may explain. The J gene is TRBJ2-1, the V gene TRBV5-8, with TRBD2 matching over 15 bases. This CDR3 has 17 amino acids. Germline V gene lookup returns CDR1 SGHTS and CDR2 YDEGEE. CDR3 region: CASRPAPGLAGGDEQFF. For the CDR3, the DNA is TGTGCCAGCAGACCTGCCCCGGGACTAGCGGGGGGTGATGAGCAGTTTTTC.

Worth noting for this clonotype: An end of the junction does not agree with germline; a read error may underlie this. In DNA, the CDR3 is TGTACCAGCAGCCCAGGGACAGCCTACGAGCAGTACTTC. It encodes CTSSPGTAYEQYF. The rearrangement joins TRBV7-6 to TRBJ2-7, with 7 bases identical to TRBD1. Germline CDR1 reads SGHVS; CDR2 reads FNYEAQ. CDR3 length equals 13 residues.

V and J are TRBV5-1 and TRBJ2-1; a weak D match, TRBD1 (7 bases). CDR3 length equals 15 residues. The V gene's germline CDR1 is SGHRS and CDR2 YFSETQ. V gave up 0 bases and J gave up 9 bases, with 16 bases separating them. The CDR3 DNA reads TGCGCCAGCAGCTTGGGGGGCGCCCAGGGGGGTGAGCAGTTCTTC. Its protein is CASSLGGAQGGEQFF.

The V call is TRBV20-1, the J call TRBJ2-5; a weak D match, TRBD2 (6 bases). The CDR3 sequence is 14 residues long. Germline V gene data show CDR1 as DFQATT and CDR2 as SNEGSKA (reference sequence). V was clipped by 3 bases and J by 3 bases, with 14 bases between them. CDR3 sequence reads: CSASTGTSKETQYF. The CDR3, as DNA: TGCAGTGCTAGTACCGGGACTTCGAAAGAGACCCAGTACTTC.

Notes on this clonotype: Here the CDR3 omits its conserved ending phenylalanine or tryptophan, so a read error is the likely source. The V and J genes are TRBV7-2 and TRBJ2-6, with 10 bases fitting TRBD1. The V segment lost 6 bases and the J segment 1 base; nucleotides outside the gene matches: 9. The CDR3 sequence is 18 residues long. Germline lookup yields CDR1 SGHTA and CDR2 FQGNSA. CDR3 region: CASRHQTGGASGANVLTY. CDR3 bases: TGTGCCAGCAGGCACCAGACAGGGGGCGCTTCTGGGGCCAACGTCCTGACTTAC.

The V gene is TRBV29-1, the J gene TRBJ1-4; D not certain. The V gene's germline CDR1 is SQVTM and CDR2 ANQGSEA. This CDR3 has 13 residues. V dropped 6 bases and J dropped 8 bases, with 16 bases sitting between them. CDR3 bases: TGCAGCGTGGAGATCGCGGGCAGAGAAAAACTGTTTTTT. Translation: CSVEIAGREKLFF.

The rearrangement uses TRBV6-5 and TRBJ2-1; possible D gene TRBD1, 6 bases. Germline V gene sequence: CDR1 MNHEY, CDR2 SVGAGI. Trimming removed 3 bases from V and 9 bases from J, with 18 bases in between. The CDR3 is 15 residues long. CDR3 in amino acids: CASSYIQGKFGEQFF. In DNA, the CDR3 is TGTGCCAGCAGTTATATCCAGGGGAAGTTTGGTGAGCAGTTCTTC.

The V call is TRBV29-1, the J call TRBJ2-3; no clear D. Germline V gene data show CDR1 as SQVTM and CDR2 as ANQGSEA. Between the trimmed V and J ends, which lost 5 bases and 4 bases, there was a span of 13 bases. CDR3 length: 13 amino acids. CDR3 loop: CSVLGFVSDTQYF. The CDR3 DNA reads TGCAGCGTTCTTGGGTTTGTGTCAGATACGCAGTATTTT.

This clonotype was seen a handful of times. This chain links TRBV6-5 with TRBJ2-1; no definite D call. With 7 bases removed from V and 10 bases from J, the gap between germline ends came to 14 bases. Germline loops: CDR1 MNHEY, CDR2 SVGAGI. The CDR3 is 12 amino acids. DNA for the CDR3: TGTGCCAGCACAAACGCAGTAGGAGAGCAGTTCTTC. Protein sequence: CASTNAVGEQFF.

The chain employs TRBV28 and TRBJ1-6; D is unresolved. Trimming removed 8 bases from V and 9 bases from J, with 11 bases in between. This CDR3 spans 12 amino acids. Per germline, CDR1 MDHEN and CDR2 SYDVKM. CDR3 protein: CASGLGRSPLHF. The CDR3, as DNA: TGTGCCAGCGGGTTGGGCCGTTCACCCCTCCACTTT.

CDR3 residues: CSVVPGLAGGPNEQFF. The CDR3 DNA is TGCAGCGTTGTCCCGGGACTAGCGGGGGGGCCCAATGAGCAGTTCTTC. V and J are TRBV29-1 and TRBJ2-1; TRBD2 matches 16 bases. The length of the CDR3 is 16 residues. The J segment lost 6 bases and the V segment lost 4 bases, leaving 6 bases of the junction unmatched. The germline gives CDR1 SQVTM, CDR2 ANQGSEA.